The 9 T cell receptor beta chains presented below share a single source sample, sequenced in a study of T cells in Graves' hyperthyroidism and ophthalmopathy. What was amplified from RNA transcripts were TCR beta CDR3 regions. The HTBI set primed first-round TCR CDR3 RT-PCR. Each CDR3 protein gets one entry after TCRdb re-called the multiplex PCR reads with MiXCR. The data hold roughly 570,000 distinct CDR3 sequences, with 15% to 19% observed a single time. The sample taken for sequencing was blood. These receptors were obtained from a woman younger than 45 with Graves' hyperthyroidism.

The CDR3, as DNA: TGTGCCAGCAGCTTTCCGGGGGCGGTAGCTTTCTTT. Protein sequence: CASSFPGAVAFF. The chain joins TRBV11-2 to TRBJ1-1; tentative D call: TRBD1 (6 bases). V was cut by 3 bases and J by 10 bases, with 12 bases left in between. The CDR3 totals 12 residues. The germline CDR1 and CDR2 sequences are SGHAT and FQNNGV.

The J gene is TRBJ2-2, the V gene TRBV19; 7 bases align to TRBD1. J was trimmed by 1 base and V by 2 bases; bases with no gene match: 4. CDR1 is LNHDA, CDR2 SQIVND, per germline (reference sequence). This CDR3 has 16 amino acids. The CDR3, as DNA: TGTGCCAGTAGTATATGGGCAGGGGGGAACACCGGGGAGCTGTTTTTT. Translation: CASSIWAGGNTGELFF. The whole variable domain, filled in from reference TRBV19 and TRBJ2-2, reads DGGITQSPKYLFRKEGQNVTLSCEQNLNHDAMYWYRQDPGQGLRLIYYSQIVNDFQKGDIAEGYSVSREKKESFPLTVTSAQKNPTAFYLCASSIWAGGNTGELFFGEGSRLTVL.

This clonotype occurred a few times. V and J are TRBV20-1 and TRBJ1-2; 9 positions agree with TRBD1. Germline V gene lookup returns CDR1 DFQATT and CDR2 SNEGSKA (reference sequence). The CDR3 runs to 20 residues. J was trimmed by 7 bases and V by 2 bases; bases with no gene match: 26. CDR3 in DNA: TGCAGTGCTAGACGTATCCCCACTCGCCGGGACAGGGTCGGGCTACTTGGCTACACCTTC. Amino acid sequence: CSARRIPTRRDRVGLLGYTF.

Many counts were recorded for this clonotype. The chain uses TRBV7-3 and TRBJ2-5; TRBD1 agrees at 9 bases. Germline V gene sequence: CDR1 SGHTA, CDR2 FQGTGA. CDR3 size: 15 residues. The junction had 0 bases not matched to a gene; V was cut back by 0 bases and J by 1 base. The CDR3 coding sequence is TGTGCCAGCAGCTTAACGACAGGGGGCCAAGAGACCCAGTACTTC. This sequence encodes CASSLTTGGQETQYF.

This clonotype has at least ten counts. V gene TRBV7-2 combines with J gene TRBJ2-7; no clear D gene. CDR1 is SGHTA and CDR2 is FQGNSA in the germline V gene. The length of the CDR3 is 11 residues. Trimming shortened V by 7 bases and J by 6 bases, and 10 bases separated the two germline ends. CDR3 nucleotide sequence: TGTGCCAGCAACTCTCGCCGCGAGCAGTACTTC. Encoded protein: CASNSRREQYF.

CDR3 region: CSARAPGASNQPQHF. The CDR3 DNA follows: TGCAGTGCTAGAGCCCCGGGGGCGAGTAATCAGCCCCAGCATTTT. V is TRBV20-1 and J is TRBJ1-5; D might be TRBD1 (6 bases). The CDR3 spans 15 residues. Germline lookup yields CDR1 DFQATT and CDR2 SNEGSKA (reference sequence). V was shortened by 1 base and J by 4 bases, with 14 bases between the two germline ends.

This clonotype occurred many times. This chain connects TRBV4-1 to TRBJ2-3, with TRBD2 identical over 7 bases. Germline trimming cut 4 bases from V and 2 bases from J; bases unmatched to any gene: 3. Germline V gene sequence: CDR1 MGHRA, CDR2 YSYEKL. The CDR3 consists of 14 residues. In nucleotides, the CDR3 is TGCGCCAGCAGCCCTAGCGGAGACACAGATACGCAGTATTTT. Translated, it gives CASSPSGDTDTQYF.

This clonotype was counted ten times or more. This chain links TRBV10-3 with TRBJ2-7; maybe TRBD2 (6 bases). Germline V gene data show CDR1 as ENHRY and CDR2 as SYGVKD. Trimming took 3 bases from V and 0 from J, leaving 9 bases between them. The CDR3 contains 14 residues. The CDR3 region is CAISDPGSSYEQYF. The CDR3 coding sequence is TGTGCCATCAGTGACCCCGGGAGCTCCTACGAGCAGTACTTC.

This clonotype was observed a handful of times. The rearrangement links TRBV5-8 to TRBJ2-2, with D perhaps TRBD2 (6 bases). From germline, CDR1 is SGHTS and CDR2 YDEGEE. Deletions cut 4 bases from V and 4 bases from J, with 8 bases between. The CDR3 consists of 13 residues. CDR3: CASSRESTGELFF. The CDR3 bases are TGTGCCAGCAGCCGGGAGAGCACCGGGGAGCTGTTTTTT.